These 9 T cell receptor beta chains originate from one sample sequenced in a study of blood T cell repertoires in COVID-19. Clones were sequenced by immunoSEQ multiplex PCR, and TCRdb holds only the in-frame ones, with some missing. The sample yields a few hundred thousand clones, 85% to 90% seen once. Source material: peripheral blood. The receptors were sampled from a woman aged 25 to 45 with COVID-19, enrolled during active disease.

The table lists this clone with a count of one. The chain couples TRBV11-2 to TRBJ2-7, with D possibly matching TRBD2 (5 bases). The CDR3 runs 15 residues. Germline CDR1 SGHAT, CDR2 FQNNGV. Between the trimmed V and J ends, which lost 1 base and 7 bases, there was a span of 17 bases. The CDR3 loop is CASSLVGSGIEEQYF. CDR3 DNA: TGTGCCAGCAGCTTAGTCGGTTCGGGGATCGAAGAGCAGTACTTC.

The chain carries TRBV10-3 and TRBJ2-1; 11 nucleotides agree with TRBD2. The J segment lost 7 bases and the V segment lost 6 bases, leaving 8 bases of the junction unmatched. Germline assignment: CDR1 ENHRY and CDR2 SYGVKD. The CDR3 is 15 residues long. Written as DNA, the CDR3 is TGTGCCATCAGCTCACTAGCGGGAGACCTTAATGAGCAGTTCTTC. As protein: CAISSLAGDLNEQFF.

The chain employs TRBV7-9 and TRBJ2-1; tentatively, D is TRBD1 (6 bases). V was trimmed by 5 bases and J by 6 bases, leaving 17 bases between them. CDR3 length equals 15 residues. Per the germline V gene, CDR1 is SEHNR and CDR2 is FQNEAQ (reference sequence). The CDR3 spells CASSAGQHASNEQFF. In DNA form, the CDR3 reads TGTGCCAGCAGCGCAGGACAGCATGCATCCAATGAGCAGTTCTTC. The whole variable domain, remainder taken from reference TRBV7-9 and TRBJ2-1, is DTGVSQNPRHKITKRGQNVTFRCDPISEHNRLYWYRQTLGQGPEFLTYFQNEAQLEKSRLLSDRFSAERPKGSFSTLEIQRTEQGDSAMYLCASSAGQHASNEQFFGPGTRLTVL.

V gene TRBV7-6 combines with J gene TRBJ2-7; tentatively, D is TRBD1 (5 bases). Germline lookup yields CDR1 SGHVS and CDR2 FNYEAQ. There are 16 residues in the CDR3. V lost 0 bases to trimming and J lost 2 bases, with 14 bases between them. CDR3 sequence: CASSLASDLTAYEQYF. CDR3 DNA: TGTGCCAGCAGCTTAGCGTCAGACTTGACAGCCTACGAGCAGTACTTC.

The chain combines TRBV7-6 with TRBJ2-1; TRBD2 is a possible D gene (6 bases). From germline, CDR1 is SGHVS and CDR2 FNYEAQ. The V end lost 1 base, the J end lost 0 bases, and 10 bases lay between the germline ends. The CDR3 sequence is 16 residues long. CDR3: CASSLGGRGSYNEQFF. The CDR3, as DNA: TGTGCCAGCAGCTTAGGAGGGCGGGGCTCCTACAATGAGCAGTTCTTC.

The chain employs TRBV29-1 and TRBJ1-2; 8 nucleotides match TRBD1. This CDR3 has 13 amino acids. Trimming at V came to 3 bases and at J to 7 bases, leaving 7 bases not matched to a gene. CDR1 SQVTM and CDR2 ANQGSEA come from the germline V gene. The CDR3 DNA reads as TGCAGCGTTGATGGGCAGGGGGCCGGTGGCTACACCTTC. Its translation: CSVDGQGAGGYTF.

The chain couples TRBV28 to TRBJ2-6; TRBD1 matches 9 bases. The trim removed 3 bases at V and 1 base at J, leaving 10 bases unmatched. The CDR3 covers 19 residues. CDR1 is MDHEN and CDR2 is SYDVKM in the germline V gene. Here the CDR3 DNA reads TGTGCCAGCAGTTTTTCCACAGGGGGCTCCACGTCTGGGGCCAACGTCCTGACTTTC. As protein: CASSFSTGGSTSGANVLTF. Based on the CDR3 plus reference TRBV28 and TRBJ2-6, the full variable domain is DVKVTQSSRYLVKRTGEKVFLECVQDMDHENMFWYRQDPGLGLRLIYFSYDVKMKEKGDIPEGYSVSREKKERFSLILESASTNQTSMYLCASSFSTGGSTSGANVLTFGAGSRLTVL.

The chain links TRBV9 to TRBJ2-1, with TRBD2 matching 10 bases. The length of the CDR3 is 16 residues. In germline, CDR1 is SGDLS, CDR2 YYNGEE. V trimming: 4 bases; J trimming: 8 bases; junction bases outside the gene matches: 12. CDR3 region: CASSPSGSVPGDEQFF. As DNA, the CDR3 is TGTGCCAGCAGCCCTAGCGGGAGTGTCCCGGGCGATGAGCAGTTCTTC.

The chain employs TRBV27 and TRBJ2-6, with a possible D match to TRBD2 (5 bases). Trimming pared 2 bases from V and 4 bases from J, leaving 15 bases between. The CDR3 sequence is 17 residues long. Germline values: CDR1 MNHEY, CDR2 SMNVEV (reference sequence). The CDR3 coding sequence is TGTGCCAGCAGTTTAACAGCACGGACTTCCGGGGCCAACGTCCTGACTTTC. Encoded protein: CASSLTARTSGANVLTF.